Detailed here is one T cell receptor beta chain. The antigen is undetermined. These data belong to a study of cytomegalovirus exposure and HLA in healthy donors. Background on the study: Findings of an earlier analysis included over 95 million unique TCR beta sequences from roughly 200 million T cells. Findings and limits, study-wide: Reportedly, cytomegalovirus status was diagnosed with high sensitivity and specificity. Presence/absence analyses treated sequencing depth as roughly uniform across donors. Analysis was carried out at a later point, and it linked a missense DCLRE1C variant to TCR beta V- and J-gene trimming.

The CDR3 has 14 amino acids. Germline V CDR1 and CDR2: SQVTM, ANQGSEA. The PCR employed 60 Vbeta primers together with 13 Jbeta primers. Using immunoSEQ multiplex PCR, the repertoire was profiled, and TCRdb retains in-frame clones only, with some absent. Of some 65,000 clones in the sample, less than 75% were seen once. The chain couples TRBV29-1 to TRBJ2-7; 12 nucleotides align to TRBD2. Sequencing was carried out using PBMCs. The sequence was collected from a man aged 50-59 years in good health and CMV-seropositive. The CDR3 nucleotides read TGCAGTGCATCTAGCGGGAGGGCCGCGGGAGAGCAGTACTTC. It yields the protein CSASSGRAAGEQYF.